This T cell receptor (beta chain) emerged from a study of blood T cell repertoires in COVID-19. With V trimmed by 3 bases and J by 9 bases, 8 bases remained unmatched. The CDR3 has 15 residues. Germline V lookup: CDR1 MRHNA, CDR2 SNTAGT. TCRdb's copy holds only in-frame clones and misses some; the assay was immunoSEQ multiplex PCR. The data show about 260,000 clones, 75% to 90% seen once. This clone appeared once. This receptor was identified in a woman aged 18-29 years who had recovered from COVID-19. Sequencing was done on a sample of PBMCs or T cells enriched from blood (not recorded which). The chain recombines TRBV6-4 with TRBJ1-6; 7 bases are shared with TRBD1. This chain's CDR3 is CASSENSQGSSPLHF. CDR3 coding DNA: TGTGCCAGCAGTGAGAATTCACAGGGGAGTTCACCCCTCCACTTT.